The 15 T cell receptor beta chains presented below share a single source sample, sequenced in a study of metastatic and nonmetastatic thyroid tumors (dated by TCRdb to between 2020 and 2021). No patient had received any treatment before thyroid surgery. The method was PCR. The sequencer was an Illumina HiSeq 4000. TCRdb took the public reads, trimmed them with fastp at Q25, ran MiXCR for clone calling and kept in-frame beta chains. Recorded for this sample are just over 40,000 clones; about an eighth of them occurred a single time. Around a quarter of the sample goes to the ten largest clones. Material: blood. These receptors were obtained from a female donor with papillary thyroid cancer or a benign thyroid nodule (not recorded which). Some clones in this sample may be carry-over from other donors' samples.

This clone was seen ten or more times. The DNA of the CDR3 is TGTGCCAGCGCGCAGGGGGCCCCCTCCGAGCAGTACTTC. It translates to CASAQGAPSEQYF. J is TRBJ2-7 and V is TRBV18; 8 nucleotides align to TRBD1. Germline CDR1 reads KGHSH; CDR2 reads LQKENI. The trim removed 8 bases at V and 6 bases at J, leaving 9 bases unmatched. The CDR3 has 13 amino acids.

This clone has a count of ten or more. The genes are TRBV7-2 and TRBJ2-1, with D perhaps matching TRBD1 or TRBD2 (5 bases each). The CDR3 runs 13 residues. V lost 4 bases and J lost 7, with 11 bases in between. Germline CDR1 SGHTA, CDR2 FQGNSA. CDR3 protein: CASSSGWGNEQFF. For the CDR3, the DNA is TGTGCCAGCAGCTCCGGGTGGGGGAATGAGCAGTTCTTC.

This clone was picked up many times. This chain links TRBV20-1 with TRBJ1-6; tentative D call: TRBD1 (5 bases). Germline V gene lookup returns CDR1 DFQATT and CDR2 SNEGSKA (reference sequence). The V end was cut by 1 base, the J end by 3 bases, with 13 bases between. The CDR3 spans 16 residues. The CDR3 loop reads CSARVLTGYYNSPLHF. The CDR3 DNA sequence: TGCAGTGCTAGAGTTTTAACAGGCTACTATAATTCACCCCTCCACTTT.

The gene calls are TRBV27 and TRBJ1-1; the D is unclear. The V gene lost 8 bases and the J gene lost 6 bases, with 16 bases spanning the gap. Looked up from germline, CDR1 is MNHEY and CDR2 is SMNVEV (reference sequence). This CDR3 is built from 13 residues. CDR3 residues: CASAGHATAEAFF. DNA for the CDR3: TGTGCCAGCGCGGGCCACGCAACCGCTGAAGCTTTCTTT.

The table lists this clone with many counts. The gene calls are TRBV5-6 and TRBJ2-5; 8 bases map to TRBD1. This CDR3 region has 14 residues. Looked up from germline, CDR1 is SGHDT and CDR2 is YYEEEE. J was trimmed by 4 bases and V by 4 bases; bases with no gene match: 6. The chain's CDR3 is CASSPGQGRETQYF. The CDR3 nucleotides are TGTGCCAGCAGCCCCGGACAGGGCAGAGAGACCCAGTACTTC.

This clone was recorded at least ten times. V is TRBV11-2 and J is TRBJ2-5; 9 nucleotides match TRBD2. CDR1 and CDR2 from the germline V gene are SGHAT and FQNNGV. V trimming: 1 base; J trimming: 2 bases; junction bases outside the gene matches: 5. This CDR3 spans 16 amino acids. CDR3 coding DNA: TGTGCCAGCAGCTTAGGGGTGACTAGCGGACAAGAGACCCAGTACTTC. Encoded protein: CASSLGVTSGQETQYF.

This clone appeared many times. The chain joins TRBV12-3 or TRBV12-4 to TRBJ2-3; D unclear. The CDR3 has 13 amino acids. The V end lost 8 bases, the J end lost 2 bases, and 11 bases lay between the germline ends. This CDR3 is CASLSQNTDTQYF. The CDR3 DNA is TGTGCCAGCCTGTCCCAAAACACAGATACGCAGTATTTT.

This clone has a count of ten or more. In DNA form, the CDR3 reads TGTGCCAGCAGTTTGTATACAGCCGCCGAAGCTTTCTTT. Its translation: CASSLYTAAEAFF. The rearrangement links TRBV12-3 or TRBV12-4 to TRBJ1-1, with D unresolved. V dropped 3 bases and J dropped 8 bases, with 13 bases sitting between them. The CDR3 has 13 residues.

This clone was seen many times. The J gene is TRBJ2-7, the V gene TRBV7-6; D uncertain. V dropped 1 base and J dropped 4 bases, with 5 bases sitting between them. The CDR3 length is 12 residues. Germline values: CDR1 SGHVS, CDR2 FNYEAQ. The CDR3 loop is CASSLGRYEQYF. In DNA form, the CDR3 reads TGTGCCAGCAGCTTAGGGCGATACGAGCAGTACTTC. The complete variable domain, with remaining parts taken from reference TRBV7-6 and TRBJ2-7, reads GAGVSQSPRYKVTKRGQDVALRCDPISGHVSLYWYRQALGQGPEFLTYFNYEAQQDKSGLPNDRFSAERPEGSISTLTIQRTEQRDSAMYRCASSLGRYEQYFGPGTRLTVT.

This clone was seen at least ten times. The chain joins TRBV5-5 to TRBJ2-7; no clear D. With 4 bases removed from V and 3 bases from J, the gap between germline ends came to 17 bases. Germline V lookup: CDR1 SGHKS, CDR2 YYEKEE (reference sequence). The CDR3 consists of 15 residues. The CDR3, as DNA: TGTGCCAGCAGCCGTGAATTATCCGAACTCTACGAGCAGTACTTC. It codes for CASSRELSELYEQYF.

This clone was counted between two and nine times. Possible read error: a much larger clone is one base away. The chain has TRBV10-3 and TRBJ2-5, with a possible D match to TRBD1 (6 bases). Germline CDR1 and CDR2: ENHRY and SYGVKD. The CDR3 has 13 amino acids. This chain's CDR3 is CAIRDRIQETRYF. DNA for the CDR3: TGTGCCATCCGTGACAGGATACAAGAGACCCGGTACTTC.

This clone was seen more than once but under ten times. This chain links TRBV15 with TRBJ2-7; 11 bases fit TRBD2. This CDR3 has 16 residues. Germline loops: CDR1 LNHNV, CDR2 YYDKDF (reference sequence). Losses at the gene ends were 2 bases for V and 6 bases for J; bases not matched to a gene: 9. CDR3 bases: TGTGCCACCAGCAGACTTGGACTAGCGGGTCCCCTCGAGCAGTACTTC. It specifies CATSRLGLAGPLEQYF. Filled out from reference TRBV15 and TRBJ2-7, the complete variable domain reads DAMVIQNPRYQVTQFGKPVTLSCSQTLNHNVMYWYQQKSSQAPKLLFHYYDKDFNNEADTPDNFQSRRPNTSFCFLDIRSPGLGDTAMYLCATSRLGLAGPLEQYFGPGTRLTVT.

Ten or more counts support this clone. This CDR3 is also generated by other DNA sequences in the sample. The CDR3 sequence: CASSPGRSNEKLFF. CDR3 DNA: TGTGCCAGCAGTCCTGGACGGTCTAATGAAAAACTGTTTTTT. The V gene is TRBV6-1, the J gene TRBJ1-4, with D uncertain. Trimming pared 5 bases from V and 3 bases from J, leaving 10 bases between. CDR3 size: 14 residues. Per germline, CDR1 MNHNS and CDR2 SASEGT.

This clone has at least ten counts. The chain combines TRBV30 with TRBJ1-4, with D tentatively TRBD1 (5 bases). The V gene's germline CDR1 is GTSNPN and CDR2 SVGIG (reference sequence). Trimming removed 1 base from V and 6 bases from J, with 12 bases in between. The CDR3 spans 14 residues. The CDR3 region is CAWSEQGWDEKLFF. Here the CDR3 DNA reads TGTGCCTGGAGTGAGCAGGGTTGGGATGAAAAACTGTTTTTT.

This clone has at least ten counts. The chain employs TRBV7-6 and TRBJ1-4; no clear D. V was shortened by 5 bases and J by 3 bases, with 10 bases between the two germline ends. Germline V gives CDR1 SGHVS, CDR2 FNYEAQ. This CDR3 has 14 amino acids. The CDR3 region has the DNA TGTGCCAGCAGCCCCGTCACAGCTAATGAAAAACTGTTTTTT. Its protein is CASSPVTANEKLFF.